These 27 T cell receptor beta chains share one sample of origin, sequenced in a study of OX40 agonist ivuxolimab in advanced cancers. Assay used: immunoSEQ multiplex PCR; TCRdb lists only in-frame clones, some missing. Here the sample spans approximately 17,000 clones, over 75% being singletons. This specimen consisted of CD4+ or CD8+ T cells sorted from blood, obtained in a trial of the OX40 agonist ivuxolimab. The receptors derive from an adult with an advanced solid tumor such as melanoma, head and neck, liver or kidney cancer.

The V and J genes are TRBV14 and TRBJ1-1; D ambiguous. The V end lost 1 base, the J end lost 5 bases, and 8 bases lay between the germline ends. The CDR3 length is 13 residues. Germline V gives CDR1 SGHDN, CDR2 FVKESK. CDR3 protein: CASSQGGWTEAFF. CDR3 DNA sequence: TGTGCCAGCAGCCAAGGTGGATGGACTGAAGCTTTCTTT.

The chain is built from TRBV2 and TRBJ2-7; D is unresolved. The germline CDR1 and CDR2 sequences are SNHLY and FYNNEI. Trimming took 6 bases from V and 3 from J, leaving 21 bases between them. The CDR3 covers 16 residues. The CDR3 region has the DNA TGTGCCAGCAGCCCAGGTTTTTCATCCTTTGACTACGAGCAGTACTTC. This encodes CASSPGFSSFDYEQYF.

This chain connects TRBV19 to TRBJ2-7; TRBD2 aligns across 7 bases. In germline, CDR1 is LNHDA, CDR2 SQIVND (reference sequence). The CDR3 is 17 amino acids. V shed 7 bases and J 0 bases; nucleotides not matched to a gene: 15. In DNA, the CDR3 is TGTGCCAGTAAGCGGGGAGCTTCGGAAAAACCCTCCTACGAGCAGTACTTC. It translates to CASKRGASEKPSYEQYF.

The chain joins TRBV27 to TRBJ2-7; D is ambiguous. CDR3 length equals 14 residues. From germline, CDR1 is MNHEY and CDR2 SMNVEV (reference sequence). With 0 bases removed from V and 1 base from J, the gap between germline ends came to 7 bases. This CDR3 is CASSLSARSYEQYF. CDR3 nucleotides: TGTGCCAGCAGTTTATCGGCCCGATCCTACGAGCAGTACTTC.

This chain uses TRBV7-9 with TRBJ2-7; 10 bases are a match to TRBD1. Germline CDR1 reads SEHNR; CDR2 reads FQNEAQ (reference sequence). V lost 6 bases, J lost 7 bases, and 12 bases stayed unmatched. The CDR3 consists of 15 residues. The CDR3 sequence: CASSSGRDRGREQYF. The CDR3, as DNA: TGTGCCAGCAGTTCGGGCCGGGACAGGGGTAGGGAGCAGTACTTC.

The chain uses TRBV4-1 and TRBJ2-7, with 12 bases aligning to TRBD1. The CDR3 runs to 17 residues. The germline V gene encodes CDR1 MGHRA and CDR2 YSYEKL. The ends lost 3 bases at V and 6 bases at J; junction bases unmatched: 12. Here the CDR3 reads CASSQLEGTGGLGEQYF. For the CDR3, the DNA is TGCGCCAGCAGCCAGCTAGAGGGGACAGGGGGCTTGGGCGAGCAGTACTTC.

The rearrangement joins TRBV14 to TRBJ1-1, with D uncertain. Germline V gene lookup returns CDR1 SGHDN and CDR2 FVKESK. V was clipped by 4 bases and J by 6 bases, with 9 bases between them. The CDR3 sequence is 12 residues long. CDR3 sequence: CASSPWGAEAFF. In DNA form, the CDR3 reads TGTGCCAGCAGCCCCTGGGGAGCTGAAGCTTTCTTT.

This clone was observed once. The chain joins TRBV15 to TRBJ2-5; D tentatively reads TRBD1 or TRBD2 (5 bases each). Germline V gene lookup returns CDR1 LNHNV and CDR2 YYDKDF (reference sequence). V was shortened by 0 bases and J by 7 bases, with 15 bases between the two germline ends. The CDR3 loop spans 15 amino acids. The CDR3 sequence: CATSRDRGPGRTQYF. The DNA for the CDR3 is TGTGCCACCAGCAGAGATCGGGGCCCGGGGAGGACCCAGTACTTC.

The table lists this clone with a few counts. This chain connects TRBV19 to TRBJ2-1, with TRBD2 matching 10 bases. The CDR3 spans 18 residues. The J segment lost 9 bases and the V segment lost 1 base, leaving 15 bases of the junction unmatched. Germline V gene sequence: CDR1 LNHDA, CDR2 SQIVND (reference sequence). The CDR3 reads CASSIVLSRPSGSIEQFF. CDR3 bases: TGTGCCAGTAGTATAGTTTTGTCTCGGCCTAGCGGGAGCATTGAGCAGTTCTTC. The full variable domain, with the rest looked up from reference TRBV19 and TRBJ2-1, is DGGITQSPKYLFRKEGQNVTLSCEQNLNHDAMYWYRQDPGQGLRLIYYSQIVNDFQKGDIAEGYSVSREKKESFPLTVTSAQKNPTAFYLCASSIVLSRPSGSIEQFFGPGTRLTVL.

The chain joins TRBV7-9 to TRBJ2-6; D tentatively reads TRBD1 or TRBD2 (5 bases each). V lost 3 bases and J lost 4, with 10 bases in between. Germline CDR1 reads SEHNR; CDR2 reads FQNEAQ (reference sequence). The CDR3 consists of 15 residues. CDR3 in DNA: TGTGCCAGCAGCTTGGGGACCCCGGGGGCCAACGTCCTGACTTTC. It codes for CASSLGTPGANVLTF. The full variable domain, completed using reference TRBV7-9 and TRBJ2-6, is DTGVSQNPRHKITKRGQNVTFRCDPISEHNRLYWYRQTLGQGPEFLTYFQNEAQLEKSRLLSDRFSAERPKGSFSTLEIQRTEQGDSAMYLCASSLGTPGANVLTFGAGSRLTVL.

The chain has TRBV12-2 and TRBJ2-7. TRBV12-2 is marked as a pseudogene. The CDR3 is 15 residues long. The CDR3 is CASRSLGECNYEQYF. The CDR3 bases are TGTGCAAGTCGCTCCCTGGGGGAGTGCAACTACGAGCAGTACTTC.

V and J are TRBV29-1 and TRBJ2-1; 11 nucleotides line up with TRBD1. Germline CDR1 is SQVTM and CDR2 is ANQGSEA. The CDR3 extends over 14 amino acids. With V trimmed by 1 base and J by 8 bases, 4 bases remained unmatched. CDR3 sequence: CSVEGTGGSDEQFF. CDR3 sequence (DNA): TGCAGCGTTGAAGGGACAGGGGGCTCAGATGAGCAGTTCTTC.

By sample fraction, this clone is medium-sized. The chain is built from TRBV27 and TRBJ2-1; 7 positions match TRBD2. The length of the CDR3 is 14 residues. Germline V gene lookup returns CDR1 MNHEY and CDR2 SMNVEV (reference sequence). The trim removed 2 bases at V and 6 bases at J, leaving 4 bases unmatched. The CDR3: CASSLAGDTNEQFF. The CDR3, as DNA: TGTGCCAGCAGTTTAGCGGGAGACACCAATGAGCAGTTCTTC.

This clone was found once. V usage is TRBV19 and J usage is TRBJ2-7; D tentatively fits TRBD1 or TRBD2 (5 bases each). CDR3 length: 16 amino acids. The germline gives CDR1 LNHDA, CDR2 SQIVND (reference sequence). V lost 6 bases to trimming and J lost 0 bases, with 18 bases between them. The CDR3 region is CASSPDQGRDSYEQYF. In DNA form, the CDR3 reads TGTGCCAGTAGCCCCGATCAGGGTCGGGACTCCTACGAGCAGTACTTC. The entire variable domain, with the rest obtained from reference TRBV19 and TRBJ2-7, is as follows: DGGITQSPKYLFRKEGQNVTLSCEQNLNHDAMYWYRQDPGQGLRLIYYSQIVNDFQKGDIAEGYSVSREKKESFPLTVTSAQKNPTAFYLCASSPDQGRDSYEQYFGPGTRLTVT.

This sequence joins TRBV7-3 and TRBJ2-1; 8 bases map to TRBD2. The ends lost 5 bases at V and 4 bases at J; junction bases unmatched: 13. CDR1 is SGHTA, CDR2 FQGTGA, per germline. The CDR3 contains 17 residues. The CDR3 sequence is CASSKPKAGAIYNEQFF. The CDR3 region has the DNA TGTGCCAGCAGCAAACCGAAAGCGGGAGCGATTTACAATGAGCAGTTCTTC.

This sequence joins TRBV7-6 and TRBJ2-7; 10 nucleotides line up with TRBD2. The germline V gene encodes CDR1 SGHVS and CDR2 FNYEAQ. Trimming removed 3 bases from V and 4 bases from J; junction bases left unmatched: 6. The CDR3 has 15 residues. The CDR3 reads CASSLLAGDEYEQYF. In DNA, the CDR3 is TGTGCCAGCAGCTTGCTAGCGGGAGACGAGTACGAGCAGTACTTC.

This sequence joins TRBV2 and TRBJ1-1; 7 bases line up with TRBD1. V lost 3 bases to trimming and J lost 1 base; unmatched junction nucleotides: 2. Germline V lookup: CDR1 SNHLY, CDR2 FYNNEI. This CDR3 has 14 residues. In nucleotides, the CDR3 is TGTGCCAGCAGTGAGGGACAGCCGAACACTGAAGCTTTCTTT. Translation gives CASSEGQPNTEAFF.

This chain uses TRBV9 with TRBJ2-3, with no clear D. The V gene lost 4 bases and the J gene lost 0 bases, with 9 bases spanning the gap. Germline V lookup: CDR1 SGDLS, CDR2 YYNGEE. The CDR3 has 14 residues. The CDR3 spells CASSLSGSTDTQYF. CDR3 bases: TGTGCCAGCAGCCTCTCCGGGAGCACAGATACGCAGTATTTT.

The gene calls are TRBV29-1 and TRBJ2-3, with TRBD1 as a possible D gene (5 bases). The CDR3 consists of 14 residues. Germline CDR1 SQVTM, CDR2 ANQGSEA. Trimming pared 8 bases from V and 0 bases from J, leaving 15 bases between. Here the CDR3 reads CSSHGASSTDTQYF. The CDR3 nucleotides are TGCAGCTCCCATGGGGCATCTAGCACAGATACGCAGTATTTT.

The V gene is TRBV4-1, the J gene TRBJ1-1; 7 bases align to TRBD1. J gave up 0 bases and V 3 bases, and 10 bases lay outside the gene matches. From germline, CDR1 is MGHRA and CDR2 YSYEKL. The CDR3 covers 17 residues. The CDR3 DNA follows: TGCGCCAGCAGCCAGGACGAAGGGGGCGGGATGAACACTGAAGCTTTCTTT. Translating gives CASSQDEGGGMNTEAFF.

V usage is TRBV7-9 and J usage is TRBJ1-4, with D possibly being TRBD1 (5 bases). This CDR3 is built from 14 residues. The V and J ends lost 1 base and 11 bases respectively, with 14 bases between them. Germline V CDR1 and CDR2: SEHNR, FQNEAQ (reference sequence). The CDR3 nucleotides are TGTGCCAGCAGCTTAGAGGCAGAACGGGGGAAACTGTTTTTT. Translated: CASSLEAERGKLFF.

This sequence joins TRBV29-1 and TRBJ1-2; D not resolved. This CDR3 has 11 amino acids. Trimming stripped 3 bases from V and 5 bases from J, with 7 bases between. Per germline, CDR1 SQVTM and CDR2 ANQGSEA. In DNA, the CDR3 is TGCAGCGTTGAGGAGCTGTATGGCTACACCTTC. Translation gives CSVEELYGYTF.

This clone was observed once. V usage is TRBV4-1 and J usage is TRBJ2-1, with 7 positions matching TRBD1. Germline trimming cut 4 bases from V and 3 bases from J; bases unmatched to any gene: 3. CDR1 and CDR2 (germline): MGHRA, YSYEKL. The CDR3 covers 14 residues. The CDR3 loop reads CASSRGGSYNEQFF. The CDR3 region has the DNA TGCGCCAGCAGCCGAGGGGGCAGCTACAATGAGCAGTTCTTC.

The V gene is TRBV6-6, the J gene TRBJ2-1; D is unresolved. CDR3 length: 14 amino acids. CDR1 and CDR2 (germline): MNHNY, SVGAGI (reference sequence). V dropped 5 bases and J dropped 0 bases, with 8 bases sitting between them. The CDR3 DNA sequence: TGTGCCAGCAGTCTGATTAGCTCCTACAATGAGCAGTTCTTC. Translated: CASSLISSYNEQFF.

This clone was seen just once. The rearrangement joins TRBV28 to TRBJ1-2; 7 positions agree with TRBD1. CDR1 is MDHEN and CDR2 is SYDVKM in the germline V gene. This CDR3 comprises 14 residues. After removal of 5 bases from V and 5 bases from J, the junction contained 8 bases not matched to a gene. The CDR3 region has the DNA TGTGCCAGCAGTACCACCGGGACAGATTATGGCTACACCTTC. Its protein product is CASSTTGTDYGYTF.

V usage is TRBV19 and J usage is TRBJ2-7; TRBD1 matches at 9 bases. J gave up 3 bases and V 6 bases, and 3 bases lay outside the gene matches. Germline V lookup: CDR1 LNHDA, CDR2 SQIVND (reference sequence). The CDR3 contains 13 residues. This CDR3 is CASRTGQGYEQYF. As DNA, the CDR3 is TGTGCCAGTAGGACGGGACAGGGCTACGAGCAGTACTTC.

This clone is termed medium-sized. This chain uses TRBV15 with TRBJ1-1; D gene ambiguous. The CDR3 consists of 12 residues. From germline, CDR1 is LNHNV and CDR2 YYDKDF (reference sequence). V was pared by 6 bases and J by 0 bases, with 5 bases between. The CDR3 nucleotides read TGTGCCACCAGAACAATGAACACTGAAGCTTTCTTT. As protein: CATRTMNTEAFF.